This T cell receptor (beta chain) came from a study of T cell clonality in common variable immunodeficiency. General study findings and limits: T cell subpopulation sequencing would be needed to explain CVID clonality. Fewer TCRbeta clones were shared among CVID subjects than controls. Reportedly, TCR beta sequences from common variable immunodeficiency showed fewer deletions and N-nucleotide insertions.

After removal of 5 bases from V and 5 bases from J, the junction contained 3 bases not matched to a gene. Per germline, CDR1 DFQATT and CDR2 SNEGSKA (reference sequence). This CDR3 region has 14 residues. Generated by immunoSEQ multiplex PCR, the TCRdb table keeps only in-frame clones and is missing some. This sample has approximately 28,000 clones, each found more than once. This clone was observed at least ten times. Its antigen is undetermined. The read is 3 residues too short to cover the CDR3 end, so that end is filled in from the germline J gene. The TCR originated in a human donor with common variable immunodeficiency. The sequenced sample was peripheral blood mononuclear cells. V is TRBV20-1 and J is TRBJ2-3, with 14 bases aligning to TRBD2. The DNA read from the CDR3 is TGCAGTGCTCTGACTAGCGGGAGGGGAGATACG. It specifies CSALTSGRGDT. The full CDR3 protein is CSALTSGRGDTQYF.